A single sample is the source of the 3 T cell receptor beta chains below, sequenced in a study of blood T cell repertoires in COVID-19. TCRdb's copy holds only in-frame clones and misses some; the assay was immunoSEQ multiplex PCR. The sample yields about 170,000 clones, 75% to 85% seen once. Sequencing input: PBMCs or T cells enriched from blood (not recorded which). The source is a man between 45 and 60 years old who had recovered from COVID-19.

This clone was observed a single time. The chain joins TRBV7-9 to TRBJ1-4; TRBD1 is a possible D gene (6 bases). CDR1 and CDR2 from the germline V gene are SEHNR and FQNEAQ (reference sequence). This CDR3 has 14 residues. V was cut by 5 bases and J by 8 bases, with 15 bases left in between. CDR3 sequence reads: CASSPGTGFEKLFF. CDR3 bases: TGTGCCAGCAGCCCAGGCACAGGGTTCGAAAAACTGTTTTTT.

The J gene is TRBJ2-4, the V gene TRBV27, with TRBD2 identical over 8 bases. The CDR3 has 19 amino acids. Per germline, CDR1 MNHEY and CDR2 SMNVEV (reference sequence). V lost 0 bases and J lost 0; bases outside the gene matches: 10. The CDR3 nucleotides are TGTGCCAGCAGTTTATCGTCCCAGCGGGGGAGCTTAGCCAAAAACATTCAGTACTTC. The encoded protein is CASSLSSQRGSLAKNIQYF.

This clone was detected only once. V and J are TRBV19 and TRBJ1-2; tentatively, D is TRBD1 (5 bases). V was trimmed by 4 bases and J by 8 bases, leaving 17 bases between them. CDR1 and CDR2 (germline): LNHDA, SQIVND (reference sequence). This CDR3 is 14 amino acids long. The CDR3 reads CASSTKADTGGYTF. Written as DNA, the CDR3 is TGTGCCAGTAGTACAAAGGCCGACACAGGAGGCTACACCTTC.